These T cell receptor beta chains were read from a single sample in a study of PD-1 blockade in classical Hodgkin lymphoma. The protocol was immunoSEQ multiplex PCR, while the TCRdb copy is restricted to in-frame clones and leaves out a portion. Among some 9,500 clones listed, 65% to 75% were seen once. This specimen was CD8+ T cells from blood, taken before the fourth cycle of nivolumab. The receptors were gathered from a human donor with classical Hodgkin lymphoma. The CDR3 runs from the conserved cysteine through the conserved F or W. Each record gives: J gene, clone size, D gene, V gene, CDR3 protein, CDR3 DNA. A D gene is named only where the DNA matches it firmly. The size of a clone is reported for some rows only, either as once, few or many, or as a class for expanded clones.

J: TRBJ2-1; size: few; D: NA; V: TRBV4-1; CDR3: CASSQVLYNEQFF; DNA: TGCGCCAGCAGCCAAGTCCTCTATAATGAGCAGTTCTTC
J: TRBJ2-2; size: NA; D: NA; V: TRBV11-2; CDR3: CASSLEANTGELFF; DNA: TGTGCCAGCAGCTTAGAGGCAAACACCGGGGAGCTGTTTTTT
J: TRBJ2-2; size: NA; D: NA; V: TRBV5-6; CDR3: CASSLEGDTGELFF; DNA: TGTGCCAGCAGCTTGGAGGGGGACACCGGGGAGCTGTTTTTT
J: TRBJ1-2; size: NA; D: TRBD1; V: TRBV30; CDR3: CVFGQEGGYTF; DNA: TGTGTCTTTGGACAGGAAGGTGGCTACACCTTC
J: TRBJ2-3; size: NA; D: TRBD2; V: TRBV4-2; CDR3: CASSQEGAGVADTQYF; DNA: TGTGCCAGCAGCCAAGAGGGAGCGGGAGTTGCAGATACGCAGTATTTT
J: TRBJ2-3; size: NA; D: NA; V: TRBV5-1; CDR3: CASSLWLAENTDTQYF; DNA: TGCGCCAGCAGCTTGTGGTTAGCAGAGAACACAGATACGCAGTATTTT
J: TRBJ2-7; size: NA; D: TRBD2; V: TRBV14; CDR3: CASSPGGFEQYF; DNA: TGTGCCAGCAGCCCCGGGGGGTTTGAGCAGTACTTC
J: TRBJ1-2; size: NA; D: NA; V: TRBV5-6; CDR3: CASSPWTVNYGYTF; DNA: TGTGCCAGCAGCCCCTGGACAGTTAACTATGGCTACACCTTC
J: TRBJ1-1; size: NA; D: NA; V: TRBV6-5; CDR3: CASNLNPVNTEAFF; DNA: TGTGCCAGCAACCTTAATCCGGTGAACACTGAAGCTTTCTTT
J: TRBJ1-1; size: large; D: NA; V: TRBV7-9; CDR3: CASSARTEAFF; DNA: TGTGCCAGCAGCGCCCGGACTGAAGCTTTCTTT
J: TRBJ1-5; size: few; D: NA; V: TRBV2; CDR3: CASSEGLQPQHF; DNA: TGTGCCAGCAGTGAGGGTCTTCAGCCCCAGCATTTT
J: TRBJ1-1; size: NA; D: NA; V: TRBV10-1; CDR3: CASSEAAGQSLNTDAEAFF; DNA: TGCGCCAGCAGTGAAGCAGCTGGGCAGTCCCTGAACACTGACGCTGAAGCTTTCTTT
J: TRBJ2-5; size: NA; D: TRBD1; V: TRBV29-1; CDR3: CSAAGGTKETQYF; DNA: TGCAGCGCCGCAGGGGGCACAAAAGAGACCCAGTACTTC
J: TRBJ2-7; size: NA; D: TRBD1; V: TRBV4-1; CDR3: CASSQEDRGQLGQYF; DNA: TGCGCCAGCAGCCAAGAGGACAGGGGGCAACTAGGGCAGTACTTC
J: TRBJ1-5; size: NA; D: NA; V: TRBV11-2; CDR3: CASSLGGGSRQPQHF; DNA: TGTGCCAGCAGCTTAGGCGGGGGGTCGCGTCAGCCCCAGCATTTT
J: TRBJ2-3; size: NA; D: NA; V: TRBV28; CDR3: CASSLRPSLTDTQYF; DNA: TGTGCCAGCAGTTTAAGGCCGAGTCTCACAGATACGCAGTATTTT
J: TRBJ1-6; size: NA; D: NA; V: TRBV6-6; CDR3: CASSPRGMGLHSPLHF; DNA: TGTGCCAGCAGCCCACGGGGGATGGGATTACATTCACCCCTCCACTTT
J: TRBJ1-1; size: NA; D: NA; V: TRBV4-1; CDR3: CASSQDQGLFTEAFF; DNA: TGCGCCAGCAGCCAGGACCAGGGGCTTTTCACTGAAGCTTTCTTT
J: TRBJ2-5; size: NA; D: TRBD1; V: TRBV2; CDR3: CASRPTGATQETQYF; DNA: TGTGCCAGCAGACCTACAGGGGCCACCCAAGAGACCCAGTACTTC
J: TRBJ2-6; size: NA; D: NA; V: TRBV1; CDR3: CTSSRRCFRANVLTF; DNA: TGCACCAGCAGCCGTCGGTGTTTTCGGGCCAACGTCCTGACTTTC
J: TRBJ1-5; size: NA; D: NA; V: TRBV7-9; CDR3: CASSPPNQPQHF; DNA: TGTGCCAGCAGCCCACCGAACCAGCCCCAGCATTTT
J: TRBJ2-3; size: NA; D: TRBD2; V: TRBV5-6; CDR3: CASSAGEGTDTQYF; DNA: TGTGCCAGCAGCGCGGGAGAGGGCACAGATACGCAGTATTTT
J: TRBJ1-2; size: NA; D: NA; V: TRBV2; CDR3: CASSLDGYYGYTF; DNA: TGTGCCAGCAGCCTTGACGGATACTATGGCTACACCTTC
J: TRBJ2-2; size: NA; D: NA; V: TRBV2; CDR3: CASKAGELFF; DNA: TGTGCCAGCAAGGCCGGGGAGCTGTTTTTT
J: TRBJ2-3; size: NA; D: TRBD2; V: TRBV13; CDR3: CASSQANGAGVSFDTQYF; DNA: TGTGCCAGCAGCCAAGCCAACGGGGCGGGAGTGTCCTTCGATACGCAGTATTTT